The 15 T cell receptor beta chains listed next were all sequenced from one sample in a study of blood T cell repertoires in COVID-19. Profiled with immunoSEQ multiplex PCR; TCRdb holds only in-frame clones, not every one. The data hold approximately 270,000 clones, with 70% to 90% observed a single time. The specimen sequenced was PBMCs or T cells enriched from blood (not recorded which). All receptors come from a woman aged 25-40 years who had recovered from COVID-19.

The chain uses TRBV27 and TRBJ1-3; perhaps TRBD1 as D (6 bases). This CDR3 has 15 residues. Trimming took 1 base from V and 2 from J, leaving 9 bases between them. In germline, CDR1 is MNHEY, CDR2 SMNVEV (reference sequence). The CDR3 DNA is TGTGCCAGCAGTTTATATCCAGGGGCTGGAAACACCATATATTTT. Translated, it gives CASSLYPGAGNTIYF.

This chain joins TRBV28 and TRBJ1-3, with D tentatively TRBD1 (5 bases). The germline gives CDR1 MDHEN, CDR2 SYDVKM. This CDR3 is 15 amino acids long. V was clipped by 3 bases and J by 0 bases, with 9 bases between them. The DNA for the CDR3 is TGTGCCAGCAGTTTTGGGGCAAACTCTGGAAACACCATATATTTT. This gives the protein CASSFGANSGNTIYF.

The chain couples TRBV10-2 to TRBJ2-1, with 11 nucleotides matching TRBD2. Germline V CDR1 and CDR2: WSHSY, SAAADI. V lost 6 bases and J lost 9; bases outside the gene matches: 13. The CDR3 length is 16 residues. DNA for the CDR3: TGCGCCAGCAGAGGGATACTAGCGGGAGAAAGGATTGAGCAGTTCTTC. It specifies CASRGILAGERIEQFF.

This clone showed up just once. The chain couples TRBV28 to TRBJ1-1; D is perhaps TRBD1 (5 bases). Germline V gives CDR1 MDHEN, CDR2 SYDVKM. This CDR3 is built from 15 residues. V was trimmed by 0 bases and J by 3 bases, leaving 11 bases between them. The DNA for the CDR3 is TGTGCCAGCAGTTTATGGGGGGGTAAGGACACTGAAGCTTTCTTT. This gives the protein CASSLWGGKDTEAFF.

V gene TRBV7-9 combines with J gene TRBJ2-6; TRBD1 agrees at 7 bases. Germline CDR1 SEHNR, CDR2 FQNEAQ (reference sequence). This CDR3 is 15 amino acids long. V gave up 3 bases and J gave up 4 bases; unmatched junction bases: 3. In DNA, the CDR3 is TGTGCCAGCAGCTTCGACAGGGCAGGGGCCAACGTCCTGACTTTC. This translates into CASSFDRAGANVLTF.

This clone came up a few times. The chain carries TRBV11-2 and TRBJ1-2; D not resolved. Germline lookup yields CDR1 SGHAT and CDR2 FQNNGV. V lost 3 bases and J 6 bases, leaving 14 bases between the germline ends. This CDR3 is built from 14 residues. CDR3 bases: TGTGCCAGCAGCTTGTTTGGGGAGAGGGATGGCTACACCTTC. Translation gives CASSLFGERDGYTF.

This clone has only one observation. The chain couples TRBV6-1 to TRBJ1-1, with D tentatively TRBD1 (6 bases). Germline CDR1 reads MNHNS; CDR2 reads SASEGT. Trimming cost V 2 bases and J 2 bases, with 21 bases left between them. The CDR3 length is 18 residues. The CDR3 spells CASSEITFVQGSNTEAFF. The CDR3 coding sequence is TGTGCCAGCAGTGAAATTACTTTCGTGCAGGGGAGTAACACTGAAGCTTTCTTT.

The chain combines TRBV10-2 with TRBJ2-3, with TRBD1 matching over 7 bases. J gave up 1 base and V 1 base, and 5 bases lay outside the gene matches. CDR1 and CDR2 (germline): WSHSY, SAAADI. The CDR3 consists of 16 residues. The CDR3 protein is CASSELSGQGTDTQYF. As DNA, the CDR3 is TGCGCCAGCAGTGAGTTGTCAGGACAGGGCACAGATACGCAGTATTTT.

V gene TRBV11-1 combines with J gene TRBJ2-1; D uncertain. Trimming removed 3 bases from V and 0 bases from J, with 9 bases in between. CDR1 and CDR2 from the germline V gene are SGHAT and FQDESV (reference sequence). This CDR3 has 15 amino acids. Here the CDR3 reads CASSFESVSYNEQFF. The CDR3 DNA follows: TGTGCCAGCAGCTTCGAGAGTGTCTCCTACAATGAGCAGTTCTTC. The complete variable domain, with remaining parts taken from reference TRBV11-1 and TRBJ2-1, reads EAEVAQSPRYKITEKSQAVAFWCDPISGHATLYWYRQILGQGPELLVQFQDESVVDDSQLPKDRFSAERLKGVDSTLKIQPAELGDSAMYLCASSFESVSYNEQFFGPGTRLTVL.

The chain carries TRBV7-9 and TRBJ2-2; 8 nucleotides align to TRBD2. The CDR3 covers 19 residues. The ends lost 3 bases at V and 4 bases at J; junction bases unmatched: 16. CDR1 and CDR2 from the germline V gene are SEHNR and FQNEAQ (reference sequence). The CDR3 bases are TGTGCCAGCAGCTTCTTACTAGCGGTTCAATTAGCGGGCACCGGGGAGCTGTTTTTT. Translating it yields CASSFLLAVQLAGTGELFF.

The rearrangement links TRBV10-2 to TRBJ1-1, with 7 positions matching TRBD1. J lost 11 bases, V lost 3 bases, and 3 bases had no gene match. Germline CDR1 WSHSY, CDR2 SAAADI. CDR3 length: 11 amino acids. CDR3 sequence reads: CASSDRRGAFF. CDR3 nucleotides: TGCGCCAGCAGTGACCGCAGGGGGGCTTTCTTT.

V gene TRBV18 combines with J gene TRBJ1-4; 7 bases are a match to TRBD1. CDR1 KGHSH and CDR2 LQKENI come from the germline V gene. The CDR3 runs to 16 residues. Trimming removed 6 bases from V and 4 bases from J; junction bases left unmatched: 11. The CDR3: CASSVTPGQLNEKLFF. CDR3 bases: TGTGCCAGCTCGGTCACCCCGGGACAGCTTAATGAAAAACTGTTTTTT.

The chain joins TRBV27 to TRBJ2-7, with 7 bases aligning to TRBD2. V lost 6 bases, J lost 1 base, and 9 bases stayed unmatched. Germline assignment: CDR1 MNHEY and CDR2 SMNVEV (reference sequence). This CDR3 has 15 residues. The CDR3 protein is CASRRLAFLSYEQYF. The CDR3, as DNA: TGTGCCAGCAGACGACTAGCCTTTTTGTCCTACGAGCAGTACTTC.

This sequence joins TRBV30 and TRBJ1-1; 7 nucleotides line up with TRBD1. The CDR3 runs 18 residues. CDR1 and CDR2 (germline): GTSNPN, SVGIG (reference sequence). Germline trimming cut 1 base from V and 4 bases from J; bases unmatched to any gene: 18. The DNA of the CDR3 is TGTGCCTGGAGTGGAATGAGACAGGGAAAACCTTTGGGCACTGAAGCTTTCTTT. It yields the protein CAWSGMRQGKPLGTEAFF.

V usage is TRBV7-8 and J usage is TRBJ1-1; possibly TRBD1 for D (6 bases). The CDR3 contains 15 residues. CDR1 and CDR2 (germline): SGHVS, FQNEAQ. V was cut by 8 bases and J by 3 bases, with 19 bases left in between. Written as DNA, the CDR3 is TGTGCCAGCGGCCGAGGGGGGGTGGGGTACACTGAAGCTTTCTTT. Protein sequence: CASGRGGVGYTEAFF.